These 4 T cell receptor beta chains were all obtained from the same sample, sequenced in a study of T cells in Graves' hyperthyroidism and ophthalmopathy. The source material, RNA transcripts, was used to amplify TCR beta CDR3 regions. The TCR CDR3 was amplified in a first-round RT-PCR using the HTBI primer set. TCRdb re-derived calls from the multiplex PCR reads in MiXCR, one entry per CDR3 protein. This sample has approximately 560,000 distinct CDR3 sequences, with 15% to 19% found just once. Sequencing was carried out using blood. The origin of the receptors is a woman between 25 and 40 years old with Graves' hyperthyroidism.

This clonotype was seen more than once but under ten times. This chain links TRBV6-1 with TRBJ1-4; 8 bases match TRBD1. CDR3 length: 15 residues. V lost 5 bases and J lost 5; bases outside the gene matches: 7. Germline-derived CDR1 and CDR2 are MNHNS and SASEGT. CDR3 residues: CASSSRQGSNEKLFF. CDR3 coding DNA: TGTGCCAGCAGTTCCCGACAGGGGTCAAATGAAAAACTGTTTTTT.

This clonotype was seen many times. CDR3 nucleotide sequence: TGTGCCAGCAGCACCTTCGGACAGGCCAAACTGTTTTTT. The encoded protein is CASSTFGQAKLFF. This rearrangement joins TRBV7-2 to TRBJ1-4; TRBD1 aligns across 7 bases. Losses at the gene ends were 5 bases for V and 11 bases for J; bases not matched to a gene: 8. This CDR3 is built from 13 residues. Germline V lookup: CDR1 SGHTA, CDR2 FQGNSA.

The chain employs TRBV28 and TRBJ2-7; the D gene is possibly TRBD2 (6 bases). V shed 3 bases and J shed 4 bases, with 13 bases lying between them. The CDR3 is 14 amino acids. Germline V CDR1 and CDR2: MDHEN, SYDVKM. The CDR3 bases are TGTGCCAGCAGTTTGAGACTAGTCACATACGAGCAGTACTTC. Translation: CASSLRLVTYEQYF.

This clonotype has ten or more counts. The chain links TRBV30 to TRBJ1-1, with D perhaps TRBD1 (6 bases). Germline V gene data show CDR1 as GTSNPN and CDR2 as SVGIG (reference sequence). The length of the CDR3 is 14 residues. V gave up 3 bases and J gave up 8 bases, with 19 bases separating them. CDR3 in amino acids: CAWRINAGDVEAFF. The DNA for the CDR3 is TGTGCCTGGAGGATCAATGCAGGGGATGTCGAAGCTTTCTTT.